This T cell receptor beta chain was profiled in a study of blood T cell repertoires in COVID-19. About the research overall: Nucleic acid was either cDNA or gDNA, and it came from T cells, B-cell-depleted T cells, or PBMCs.

The data were produced by immunoSEQ multiplex PCR, yet TCRdb's version contains in-frame clones alone and is incomplete. The sample contains about 250,000 clones, about 85% of which appear only once. The CDR3 has 15 amino acids. V gave up 2 bases and J gave up 0 bases; unmatched junction bases: 1. Per the germline V gene, CDR1 is MNHEY and CDR2 is SVGEGT. The receptor comes from a man younger than 35 with active or convalescent COVID-19. Sequences were obtained from peripheral blood. The J gene is TRBJ2-1, the V gene TRBV6-2 or TRBV6-3, with 7 bases fitting TRBD1. As DNA, the CDR3 is TGTGCCAGCAGTTACGGACAGGACTCCTACAATGAGCAGTTCTTC. It yields the protein CASSYGQDSYNEQFF.